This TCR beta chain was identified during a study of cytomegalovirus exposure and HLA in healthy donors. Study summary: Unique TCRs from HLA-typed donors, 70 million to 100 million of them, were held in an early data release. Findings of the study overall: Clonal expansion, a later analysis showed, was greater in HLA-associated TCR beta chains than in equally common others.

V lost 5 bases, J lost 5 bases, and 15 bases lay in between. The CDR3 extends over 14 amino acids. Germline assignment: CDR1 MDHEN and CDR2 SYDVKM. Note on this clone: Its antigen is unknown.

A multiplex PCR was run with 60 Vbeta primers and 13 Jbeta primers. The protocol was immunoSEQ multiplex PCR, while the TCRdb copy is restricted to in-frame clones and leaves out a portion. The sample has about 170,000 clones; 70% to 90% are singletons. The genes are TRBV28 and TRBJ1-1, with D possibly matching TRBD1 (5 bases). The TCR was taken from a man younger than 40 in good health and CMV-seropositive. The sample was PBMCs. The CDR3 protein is CASSVGGLETEAFF. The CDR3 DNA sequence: TGTGCCAGCAGTGTCGGGGGGTTGGAAACTGAAGCTTTCTTT.